Below, 24 T cell receptor beta chains from the same sample are listed, as sequenced in a study of regulatory T cells in long-lasting Graves disease. As to time point: persistent/refractory GD, antithyroid drugs over 5 years with positive TRAb. PBMC RNA was the source of the TCR library. The authors built TCR beta libraries using iRepertoire HTBI primers and Arm-PCR of CDR3 regions. TCRdb called the multiplex PCR reads again in MiXCR, with one record for every CDR3 protein. The profile shows around 510,000 distinct CDR3 sequences, roughly 20% of them singletons. The sequencing here drew on peripheral blood mononuclear cells (PBMCs), taken when the disease was refractory, from a patient treated with antithyroid drugs. These receptors all stem from a female donor with Graves disease.

This chain connects TRBV9 to TRBJ1-6, with no clear D. The germline gives CDR1 SGDLS, CDR2 YYNGEE. V lost 3 bases to trimming and J lost 10 bases, with 17 bases between them. The CDR3 loop spans 15 amino acids. The DNA of the CDR3 is TGTGCCAGCAGCGCGACGGAGGTCGGCGGGTCACCCCTCCACTTT. Residues: CASSATEVGGSPLHF.

This clonotype was recorded a few times. The chain links TRBV13 to TRBJ1-6, with 9 bases identical to TRBD1. After removal of 5 bases from V and 7 bases from J, the junction contained 12 bases not matched to a gene. The CDR3 consists of 17 residues. Germline V CDR1 and CDR2: PRHDT, FYEKMQ (reference sequence). The CDR3 DNA reads as TGTGCCAGCAGCCCCTTCGGACAGGGGTTTAAGAATTCACCCCTCCACTTT. This sequence encodes CASSPFGQGFKNSPLHF.

The V and J genes are TRBV5-1 and TRBJ2-7; 7 nucleotides line up with TRBD1. V was clipped by 5 bases and J by 5 bases; unmatched bases: 10. Germline CDR1 and CDR2: SGHRS and YFSETQ. CDR3 length equals 14 residues. The CDR3 DNA sequence: TGCGCCAGCAGGGCTGGGACAGTTCCGCACGAGCAGTACTTC. Translating it yields CASRAGTVPHEQYF.

This clonotype was counted a few times. V gene TRBV5-6 combines with J gene TRBJ2-7; 11 positions match TRBD2. The germline CDR1 and CDR2 sequences are SGHDT and YYEEEE. Trimming took 3 bases from V and 2 from J; bases not matched to a gene: 4. This CDR3 region has 15 residues. For the CDR3, the DNA is TGTGCCAGCAGCTCTACTAGCGGGAGACCCTACGAGCAGTACTTC. This sequence encodes CASSSTSGRPYEQYF.

This clonotype was counted ten times or more. The chain recombines TRBV6-5 with TRBJ1-6; D ambiguous. The ends were cut back, 3 bases at V and 7 bases at J, with 7 bases in the middle. CDR1 MNHEY and CDR2 SVGAGI come from the germline V gene. There are 13 residues in the CDR3. CDR3 residues: CASSYNTNSPLHF. CDR3 bases: TGTGCCAGCAGTTATAACACAAATTCACCCCTCCACTTT.

Comment on this clonotype: Given a much more abundant clone one base away, this may be a read error. V is TRBV12-3 or TRBV12-4 and J is TRBJ2-7; D not certain. This CDR3 spans 13 amino acids. Trimming took 6 bases from V and 0 from J, leaving 9 bases between them. CDR3 amino acids: CASRRDPSYEQYF. The CDR3 DNA reads TGTGCCAGCAGAAGGGATCCCTCCTACGAGCAGTACTTC.

The chain has TRBV7-8 and TRBJ2-7; 11 nucleotides agree with TRBD2. This CDR3 has 16 amino acids. Germline CDR1 reads SGHVS; CDR2 reads FQNEAQ. The V gene end was trimmed by 0 bases and the J gene end by 3 bases; junction bases not matched to a gene: 4. The DNA for the CDR3 is TGTGCCAGCAGCTTAGCCCCCGGGACTAGCGGCTACGAGCAGTACTTC. Its protein product is CASSLAPGTSGYEQYF. Looking up the rest from reference TRBV7-8 and TRBJ2-7 gives the full variable domain: GAGVSQSPRYKVAKRGQDVALRCDPISGHVSLFWYQQALGQGPEFLTYFQNEAQLDKSGLPSDRFFAERPEGSVSTLKIQRTQQEDSAVYLCASSLAPGTSGYEQYFGPGTRLTVT.

The chain is built from TRBV11-2 and TRBJ2-7; 11 bases align to TRBD1. Looked up from germline, CDR1 is SGHAT and CDR2 is FQNNGV. Losses at the gene ends were 6 bases for V and 2 bases for J; bases not matched to a gene: 12. The CDR3 totals 17 residues. The CDR3 DNA sequence: TGTGCCAGCAGACTAGCTACGGGGACAGGGGGAACCTACGAGCAGTACTTC. Translation: CASRLATGTGGTYEQYF.

This clonotype was counted at least ten times. The rearrangement joins TRBV6-4 to TRBJ2-1, with 9 nucleotides matching TRBD2. The V gene's germline CDR1 is MRHNA and CDR2 SNTAGT. The CDR3 sequence is 16 residues long. Trimming cost V 5 bases and J 8 bases; bases outside gene matches: 13. The CDR3 sequence is CASSSSEGSGSDEQFF. Here the CDR3 DNA reads TGTGCCAGCAGTTCCTCCGAGGGTAGCGGGAGCGATGAGCAGTTCTTC.

This clonotype was seen once. This rearrangement joins TRBV5-1 to TRBJ2-2, with 10 nucleotides matching TRBD1. The CDR3 totals 16 residues. V lost 4 bases, J lost 5 bases, and 8 bases stayed unmatched. Germline V CDR1 and CDR2: SGHRS, YFSETQ. The CDR3 is CASSRHPDRGTGELFF. The CDR3 DNA reads TGCGCCAGCAGCAGGCACCCGGACAGGGGGACCGGGGAGCTGTTTTTT. The variable domain in full, completed from reference TRBV5-1 and TRBJ2-2, reads KAGVTQTPRYLIKTRGQQVTLSCSPISGHRSVSWYQQTPGQGLQFLFEYFSETQRNKGNFPGRFSGRQFSNSRSEMNVSTLELGDSALYLCASSRHPDRGTGELFFGEGSRLTVL.

The DNA for the CDR3 is TGTGCCAGTACATTGACAGGAGCTGGAAACACCATATATTTT. Its protein is CASTLTGAGNTIYF. The genes are TRBV19 and TRBJ1-3; perhaps TRBD1 as D (6 bases). This CDR3 has 14 residues. With 7 bases removed from V and 2 bases from J, the gap between germline ends came to 12 bases. Germline V CDR1 and CDR2: LNHDA, SQIVND (reference sequence).

This clonotype was observed many times. V is TRBV27 and J is TRBJ1-4; the D is unclear. The CDR3 consists of 13 residues. Germline CDR1 and CDR2: MNHEY and SMNVEV (reference sequence). V was trimmed by 1 base and J by 5 bases, leaving 5 bases between them. The CDR3 DNA reads TGTGCCAGCAGTTTATTTGAAAATGAAAAACTGTTTTTT. This encodes CASSLFENEKLFF. Using reference TRBV27 and TRBJ1-4 for the parts outside the CDR3, the full variable domain is EAQVTQNPRYLITVTGKKLTVTCSQNMNHEYMSWYRQDPGLGLRQIYYSMNVEVTDKGDVPEGYKVSRKEKRNFPLILESPSPNQTSLYFCASSLFENEKLFFGSGTQLSVL.

This clonotype was observed at least ten times. The chain links TRBV29-1 to TRBJ1-1, with D possibly matching TRBD1 (5 bases). Germline CDR1 SQVTM, CDR2 ANQGSEA. The ends were cut back, 4 bases at V and 5 bases at J, with 11 bases in the middle. The CDR3 is 12 amino acids. CDR3 in amino acids: CSVVRPGTEAFF. CDR3 DNA sequence: TGCAGCGTTGTACGCCCAGGGACTGAAGCTTTCTTT.

This clonotype was seen many times. This chain uses TRBV27 with TRBJ1-4; the match to TRBD1 covers 10 bases. The germline V gene has CDR1 MNHEY and CDR2 SMNVEV (reference sequence). This CDR3 is 14 amino acids long. V gave up 5 bases and J gave up 5 bases; unmatched junction bases: 2. Here the CDR3 reads CASSRGQGNEKLFF. In DNA, the CDR3 is TGTGCCAGCAGTAGGGGACAGGGGAATGAAAAACTGTTTTTT. The full variable domain, completed using reference TRBV27 and TRBJ1-4, is EAQVTQNPRYLITVTGKKLTVTCSQNMNHEYMSWYRQDPGLGLRQIYYSMNVEVTDKGDVPEGYKVSRKEKRNFPLILESPSPNQTSLYFCASSRGQGNEKLFFGSGTQLSVL.

This clonotype was counted between two and nine times. CDR3 DNA sequence: TGTGCCACCACCAGGGTTTCGAACACTGAAGCTTTCTTT. Translated: CATTRVSNTEAFF. This chain uses TRBV19 with TRBJ1-1; the D gene is possibly TRBD1 (5 bases). The germline gives CDR1 LNHDA, CDR2 SQIVND (reference sequence). CDR3 length: 13 amino acids. Between the trimmed V and J ends, which lost 10 bases and 1 base, there was a span of 13 bases.

This clonotype was observed many times. This chain connects TRBV27 to TRBJ1-6; D perhaps matches TRBD1 (6 bases). CDR1 MNHEY and CDR2 SMNVEV come from the germline V gene (reference sequence). V was clipped by 5 bases and J by 5 bases, with 16 bases between them. The CDR3 consists of 16 residues. CDR3 loop: CASSPPDSQNNSPLHF. In nucleotides, the CDR3 is TGTGCCAGCAGTCCCCCGGACAGTCAAAATAATTCACCCCTCCACTTT.

At least ten counts were recorded for this clonotype. The chain is built from TRBV5-6 and TRBJ2-5; D may match TRBD1 or TRBD2 (6 bases each). CDR3 length: 13 amino acids. Germline values: CDR1 SGHDT, CDR2 YYEEEE. Trimming shortened V by 1 base and J by 6 bases, and 10 bases separated the two germline ends. CDR3 residues: CASSLWGAKTQYF. The CDR3 bases are TGTGCCAGCAGCTTGTGGGGGGCGAAGACCCAGTACTTC. The full variable domain, rest sourced from reference TRBV5-6 and TRBJ2-5, is DAGVTQSPTHLIKTRGQQVTLRCSPKSGHDTVSWYQQALGQGPQFIFQYYEEEERQRGNFPDRFSGHQFPNYSSELNVNALLLGDSALYLCASSLWGAKTQYFGPGTRLLVL.

The table lists this clonotype with many counts. The V and J genes are TRBV11-2 and TRBJ1-1; D may be TRBD1 (5 bases). CDR1 SGHAT and CDR2 FQNNGV come from the germline V gene. The CDR3 spans 15 residues. V was shortened by 5 bases and J by 4 bases, with 17 bases between the two germline ends. CDR3 bases: TGTGCCAGCAGCCAAGCGGTGAGGGGAGGCACTGAAGCTTTCTTT. Translating gives CASSQAVRGGTEAFF.

This clonotype was detected only a few times. The genes are TRBV27 and TRBJ2-2; D is possibly TRBD1 or TRBD2 (5 bases each). The germline V gene encodes CDR1 MNHEY and CDR2 SMNVEV (reference sequence). The ends were cut back, 3 bases at V and 0 bases at J, with 8 bases in the middle. The CDR3 is 15 amino acids. CDR3: CASSLGVTNTGELFF. CDR3 DNA: TGTGCCAGCAGTTTGGGGGTCACGAACACCGGGGAGCTGTTTTTT.

CDR3 in amino acids: CASSRLGSRDNEQFF. The CDR3 DNA follows: TGTGCCAGCAGCAGGTTAGGGTCCCGGGACAATGAGCAGTTCTTC. J is TRBJ2-1 and V is TRBV28; D not certain. CDR1 is MDHEN and CDR2 is SYDVKM in the germline V gene. The CDR3 length is 15 residues. V lost 6 bases and J 5 bases, leaving 17 bases between the germline ends.

Only a few counts were recorded for this clonotype. DNA of the CDR3: TGTGCCAGTAGTATATGGGGACAGGGGGGTACAGAAGAGACCCAGTACTTC. Translating gives CASSIWGQGGTEETQYF. The chain has TRBV19 and TRBJ2-5; 11 bases agree with TRBD1. V gave up 2 bases and J gave up 3 bases; unmatched junction bases: 8. The CDR3 covers 17 residues. Germline CDR1 LNHDA, CDR2 SQIVND (reference sequence).

The chain is built from TRBV4-1 and TRBJ2-7, with TRBD1 identical over 7 bases. The V segment lost 2 bases and the J segment 4 bases; nucleotides outside the gene matches: 8. This CDR3 has 15 residues. Looked up from germline, CDR1 is MGHRA and CDR2 is YSYEKL. CDR3 coding DNA: TGCGCCAGCAGCCAAAGGTCGACAGGGACGTACGAGCAGTACTTC. The encoded protein is CASSQRSTGTYEQYF.

This clonotype was observed a few times. The V call is TRBV2, the J call TRBJ2-1; D might be TRBD1 or TRBD2, each matching 6 bases. The ends were cut back, 7 bases at V and 9 bases at J, with 22 bases in the middle. This CDR3 has 15 residues. Germline CDR1 reads SNHLY; CDR2 reads FYNNEI. The CDR3: CASKEGTSGGLEQFF. CDR3 DNA: TGTGCCAGCAAAGAGGGGACTTCTGGGGGGCTTGAGCAGTTCTTC.

The J gene is TRBJ2-5, the V gene TRBV28; D unclear. The CDR3 covers 12 residues. Trimming took off 10 bases at V and 5 bases at J, with 14 bases between the two ends. Germline V gene lookup returns CDR1 MDHEN and CDR2 SYDVKM. CDR3 amino acids: CAKYKGRETQYF. CDR3 nucleotide sequence: TGTGCCAAATACAAAGGGCGGGAGACCCAGTACTTC.